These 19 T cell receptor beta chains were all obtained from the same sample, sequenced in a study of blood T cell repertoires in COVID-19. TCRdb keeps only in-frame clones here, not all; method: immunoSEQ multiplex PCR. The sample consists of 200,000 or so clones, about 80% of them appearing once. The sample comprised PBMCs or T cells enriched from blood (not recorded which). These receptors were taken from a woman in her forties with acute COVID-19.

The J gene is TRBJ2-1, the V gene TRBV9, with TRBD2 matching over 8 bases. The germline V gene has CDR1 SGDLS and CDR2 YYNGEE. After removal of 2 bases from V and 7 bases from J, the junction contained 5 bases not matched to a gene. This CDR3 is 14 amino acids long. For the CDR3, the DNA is TGTGCCAGCAGCGTTAGCGGGATAGAGAATGAGCAGTTCTTC. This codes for CASSVSGIENEQFF.

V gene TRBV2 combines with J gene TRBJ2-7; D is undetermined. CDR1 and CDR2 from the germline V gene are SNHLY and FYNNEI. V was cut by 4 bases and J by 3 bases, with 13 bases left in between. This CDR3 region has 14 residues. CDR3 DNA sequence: TGTGCCAGCAGTGTTGATGGGCTCCTCTACGAGCAGTACTTC. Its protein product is CASSVDGLLYEQYF.

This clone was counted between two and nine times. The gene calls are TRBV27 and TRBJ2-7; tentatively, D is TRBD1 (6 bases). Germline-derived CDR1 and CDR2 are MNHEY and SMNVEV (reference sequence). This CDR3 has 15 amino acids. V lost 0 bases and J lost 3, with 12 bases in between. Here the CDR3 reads CASSLSAQGLYEQYF. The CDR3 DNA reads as TGTGCCAGCAGTTTATCAGCACAGGGCCTCTACGAGCAGTACTTC.

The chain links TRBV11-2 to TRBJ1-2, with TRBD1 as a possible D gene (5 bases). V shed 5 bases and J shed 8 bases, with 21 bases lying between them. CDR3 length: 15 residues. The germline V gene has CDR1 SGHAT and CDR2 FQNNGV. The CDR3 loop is CASSPHSDGGSGYTF. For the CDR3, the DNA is TGTGCCAGCAGCCCCCACTCGGACGGGGGTAGCGGCTACACCTTC.

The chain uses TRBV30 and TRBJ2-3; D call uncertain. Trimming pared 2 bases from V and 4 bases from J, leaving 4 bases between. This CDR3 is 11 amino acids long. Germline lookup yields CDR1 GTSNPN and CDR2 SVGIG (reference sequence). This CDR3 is CAWSTADTQYF. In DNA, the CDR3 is TGTGCCTGGAGTACGGCAGATACGCAGTATTTT.

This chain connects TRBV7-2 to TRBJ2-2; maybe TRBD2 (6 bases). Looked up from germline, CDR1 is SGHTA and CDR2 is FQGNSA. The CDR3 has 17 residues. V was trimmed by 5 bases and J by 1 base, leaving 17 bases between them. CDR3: CASSPRGGRGNTGELFF. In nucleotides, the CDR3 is TGTGCCAGCAGCCCCCGGGGAGGTAGGGGGAACACCGGGGAGCTGTTTTTT.

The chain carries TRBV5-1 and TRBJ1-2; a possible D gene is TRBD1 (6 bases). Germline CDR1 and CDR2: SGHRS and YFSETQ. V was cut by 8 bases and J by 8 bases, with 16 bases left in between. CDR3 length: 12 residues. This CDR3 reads CASCPDRGGYTF. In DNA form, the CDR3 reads TGCGCCAGTTGCCCGGACAGAGGAGGCTACACCTTC.

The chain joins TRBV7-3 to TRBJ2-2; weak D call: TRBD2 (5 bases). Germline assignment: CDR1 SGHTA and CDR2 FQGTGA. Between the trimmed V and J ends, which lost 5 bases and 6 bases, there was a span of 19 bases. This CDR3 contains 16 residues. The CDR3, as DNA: TGTGCCAGCAGCACATCAGGACTGGGAAGCGCCGGGGAGCTGTTTTTT. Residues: CASSTSGLGSAGELFF.

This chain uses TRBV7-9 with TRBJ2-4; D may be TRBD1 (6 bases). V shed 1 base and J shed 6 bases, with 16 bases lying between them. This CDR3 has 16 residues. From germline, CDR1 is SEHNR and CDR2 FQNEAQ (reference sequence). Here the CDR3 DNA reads TGTGCCAGCAGCTTAGTAGTAGGGGGAGATGCAAACATTCAGTACTTC. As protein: CASSLVVGGDANIQYF.

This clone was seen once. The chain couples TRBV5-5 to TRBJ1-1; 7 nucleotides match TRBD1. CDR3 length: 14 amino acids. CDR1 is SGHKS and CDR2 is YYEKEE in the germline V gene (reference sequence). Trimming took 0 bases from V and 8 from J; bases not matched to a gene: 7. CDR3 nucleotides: TGTGCCAGCAGCTTGGAACAGGGGTTGGCGGAAGCTTTCTTT. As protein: CASSLEQGLAEAFF. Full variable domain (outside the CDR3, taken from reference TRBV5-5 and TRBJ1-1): DAGVTQSPTHLIKTRGQQVTLRCSPISGHKSVSWYQQVLGQGPQFIFQYYEKEERGRGNFPDRFSARQFPNYSSELNVNALLLGDSALYLCASSLEQGLAEAFFGQGTRLTVV.

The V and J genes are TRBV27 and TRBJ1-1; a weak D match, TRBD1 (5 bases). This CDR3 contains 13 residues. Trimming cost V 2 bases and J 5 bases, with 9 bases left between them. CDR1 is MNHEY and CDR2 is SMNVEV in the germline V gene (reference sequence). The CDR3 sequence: CASSLDRWTEAFF. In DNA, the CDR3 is TGTGCCAGCAGTTTAGACAGATGGACTGAAGCTTTCTTT.

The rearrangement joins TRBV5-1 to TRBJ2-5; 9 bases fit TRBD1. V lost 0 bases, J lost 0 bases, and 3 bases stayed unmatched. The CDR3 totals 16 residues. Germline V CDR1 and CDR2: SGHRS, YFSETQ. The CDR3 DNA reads TGCGCCAGCAGCTTGGCCGGGACAGGGTACCAAGAGACCCAGTACTTC. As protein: CASSLAGTGYQETQYF.

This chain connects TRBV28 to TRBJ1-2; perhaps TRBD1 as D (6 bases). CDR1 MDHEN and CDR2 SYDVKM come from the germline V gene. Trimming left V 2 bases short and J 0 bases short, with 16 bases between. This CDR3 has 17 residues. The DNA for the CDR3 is TGTGCCAGCAGTTTAGCGGCAGGGGAGCCATCTAACTATGGCTACACCTTC. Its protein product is CASSLAAGEPSNYGYTF.

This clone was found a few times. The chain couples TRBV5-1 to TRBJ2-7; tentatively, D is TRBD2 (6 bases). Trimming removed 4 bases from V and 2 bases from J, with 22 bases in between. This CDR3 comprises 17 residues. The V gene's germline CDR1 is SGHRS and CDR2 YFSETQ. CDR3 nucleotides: TGCGCCAGCAGCCCCACGTCCGGGACTTCGCTTACCTACGAGCAGTACTTC. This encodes CASSPTSGTSLTYEQYF.

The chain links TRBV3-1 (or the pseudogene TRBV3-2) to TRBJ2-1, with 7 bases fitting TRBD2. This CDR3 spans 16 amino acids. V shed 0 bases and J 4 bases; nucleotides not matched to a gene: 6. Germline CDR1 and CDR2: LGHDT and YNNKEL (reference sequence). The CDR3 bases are TGTGCCAGCAGCCAAGATAGCCTAGCGGCTTACAATGAGCAGTTCTTC. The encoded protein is CASSQDSLAAYNEQFF.

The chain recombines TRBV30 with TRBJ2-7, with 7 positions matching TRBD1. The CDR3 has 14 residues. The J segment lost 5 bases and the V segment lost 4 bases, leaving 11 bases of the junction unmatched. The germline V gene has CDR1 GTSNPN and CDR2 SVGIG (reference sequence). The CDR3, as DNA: TGTGCCTGGAACCCGGGACAGTCGTTCCACGAGCAGTACTTC. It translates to CAWNPGQSFHEQYF.

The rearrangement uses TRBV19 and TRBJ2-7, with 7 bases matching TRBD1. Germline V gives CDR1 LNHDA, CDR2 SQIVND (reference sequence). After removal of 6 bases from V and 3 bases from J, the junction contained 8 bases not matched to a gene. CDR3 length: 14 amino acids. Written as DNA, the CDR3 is TGTGCCAGTAGCGCTACGGGACAGAACTACGAGCAGTACTTC. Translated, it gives CASSATGQNYEQYF.

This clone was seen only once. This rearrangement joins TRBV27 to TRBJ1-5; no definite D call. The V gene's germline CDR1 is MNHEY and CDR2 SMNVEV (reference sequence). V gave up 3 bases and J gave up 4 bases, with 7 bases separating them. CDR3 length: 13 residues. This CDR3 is CASSFGRNQPQHF. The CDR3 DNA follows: TGTGCCAGCAGTTTTGGCAGAAATCAGCCCCAGCATTTT.

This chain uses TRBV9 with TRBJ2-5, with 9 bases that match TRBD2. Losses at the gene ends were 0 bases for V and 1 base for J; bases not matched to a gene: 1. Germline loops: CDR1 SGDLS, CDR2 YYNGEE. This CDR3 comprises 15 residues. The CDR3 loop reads CASSVGTSAQETQYF. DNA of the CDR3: TGTGCCAGCAGCGTAGGGACTAGCGCCCAAGAGACCCAGTACTTC.